The 4 T cell receptor beta chains in this list originate from one sample, sequenced in a study of T cell repertoires in cytomegalovirus infection. Their target antigens are unknown. TCRdb reprocessed the reads via MiXCR and lists one record per CDR3 protein. Here the sample spans some 110,000 distinct CDR3 sequences, 10% being singletons. Sequenced sample: PBMCs, sequenced either directly or after in vitro stimulation (not recorded which). These receptors originate from a human donor in good health (CMV status not recorded). Some clones in this sample may be carry-over from other donors' samples.

The chain carries TRBV6-5 and TRBJ2-1; D ambiguous. The CDR3 sequence is 15 residues long. Trimming cost V 0 bases and J 4 bases, with 10 bases left between them. Germline V CDR1 and CDR2: MNHEY, SVGAGI. The CDR3 reads CASSYSWVQYNEQFF. The CDR3 nucleotides are TGTGCCAGCAGTTACTCTTGGGTACAATACAATGAGCAGTTCTTC.

This clonotype was observed a few times. The chain employs TRBV3-1 and TRBJ2-1; 12 bases align to TRBD2. Losses at the gene ends were 0 bases for V and 6 bases for J; bases not matched to a gene: 3. The CDR3 consists of 16 residues. Per germline, CDR1 LGHDT and CDR2 YNNKEL (reference sequence). CDR3 region: CASSQDASGRANEQFF. In nucleotides, the CDR3 is TGTGCCAGCAGCCAAGATGCTAGCGGGAGGGCCAATGAGCAGTTCTTC.

This rearrangement joins TRBV24-1 to TRBJ2-3; possibly TRBD1 or TRBD2 for D (5 bases each). The CDR3 consists of 14 residues. Germline CDR1 reads KGHDR; CDR2 reads SFDVKD. V dropped 2 bases and J dropped 4 bases, with 9 bases sitting between them. The CDR3 protein is CATSDSGGSDTQYF. The CDR3 DNA follows: TGTGCCACCAGTGATTCTGGGGGTTCAGATACGCAGTATTTT.

The chain joins TRBV7-2 to TRBJ2-7; TRBD2 agrees at 7 bases. The ends lost 1 base at V and 0 bases at J; junction bases unmatched: 6. The CDR3 runs 16 residues. Germline values: CDR1 SGHTA, CDR2 FQGNSA. CDR3 DNA: TGTGCCAGCAGCTTAGTAACTAGCGAGTCCTCCTACGAGCAGTACGTC. This encodes CASSLVTSESSYEQYV.